Sequencing of this T cell receptor (beta chain) was carried out in a study of beta chain features in type 1 diabetes. The CDR3 length is 14 residues. CDR1 and CDR2 from the germline V gene are GTSNPN and SVGIG (reference sequence). The V segment lost 3 bases and the J segment 4 bases; nucleotides outside the gene matches: 6. As every portion of the isolated RNA was reverse transcribed, the sequencing read expressed TCRB transcripts. Clones were sequenced by immunoSEQ multiplex PCR, and TCRdb holds only the in-frame ones, with some missing. The top ten hold about 1.5% of the sample, which has about 52,000 clones, less than 55% seen once. The authors sorted CD4+ naive, central memory, regulatory and stem cell-like memory cells via CD45RO/CCR7/CD25/CD127/CD95/CD27. General observations from the study: Possible PCR preference for shorter templates applied equally to patients and controls. Significant though moderate, a shortening of TCRB CDR3s appeared in all four CD4+ subsets of Type 1 diabetes patients. HLA effects on TCRB rearrangement stayed unresolved here.

As for this clone: Its antigen remains unidentified.

Sequencing was performed on Tregs from blood. The rearrangement uses TRBV30 and TRBJ1-5; 7 bases match TRBD1. The receptor's source is a man aged 25 to 40 with type 1 diabetes. Here the CDR3 DNA reads TGTGCCTGGAGGGTGACAGGGAGGAATCAGCCCCAGCATTTT. This sequence encodes CAWRVTGRNQPQHF.